This TCR beta chain emerged from a study of T cell changes during pregnancy in multiple sclerosis. Repertoires were generated with immunoSEQ multiplex PCR, while TCRdb's copy carries only in-frame clones and drops some. The sample records 95,000 to 100,000 clones, around 90% being singletons. The germline gives CDR1 DFQATT, CDR2 SNEGSKA (reference sequence). Trimming left V 1 base short and J 8 bases short, with 6 bases between. The CDR3 runs 11 residues. The clonotype was recovered from a female donor in good health, enrolled as a control in a pregnancy study. The material sequenced was peripheral blood, taken after pregnancy. The rearrangement uses TRBV20-1 and TRBJ2-1; no definite D call. The DNA of the CDR3 is TGCAGTGCTAGAGGGCATGATGAGCAGTTCTTC. It encodes CSARGHDEQFF.